The 30 T cell receptor beta chains below all came from one sample that was sequenced in a study of cytomegalovirus exposure and HLA in healthy donors. PCR used 60 Vbeta primers and 13 Jbeta primers. The protocol was immunoSEQ multiplex PCR, while the TCRdb copy is restricted to in-frame clones and leaves out a portion. The sample lists some 180,000 clones, around three quarters occurring once. Input material: PBMCs. The origin of the receptors is a woman in her twenties or thirties in good health and CMV-seronegative.

The chain uses TRBV7-2 and TRBJ2-7, with 11 bases identical to TRBD2. CDR1 is SGHTA and CDR2 is FQGNSA in the germline V gene. This CDR3 region has 15 residues. V trimming: 2 bases; J trimming: 3 bases; junction bases outside the gene matches: 3. The chain's CDR3 is CASSLQLAGDYEQYF. The CDR3 DNA reads as TGTGCCAGCAGCTTACAACTAGCGGGGGACTACGAGCAGTACTTC. The whole variable domain, remainder taken from reference TRBV7-2 and TRBJ2-7, is GAGVSQSPSNKVTEKGKDVELRCDPISGHTALYWYRQSLGQGLEFLIYFQGNSAPDKSGLPSDRFSAERTGGSVSTLTIQRTQQEDSAVYLCASSLQLAGDYEQYFGPGTRLTVT.

The gene calls are TRBV5-4 and TRBJ2-1; D gene unclear. CDR3 length equals 12 residues. Germline V gives CDR1 SGHNT, CDR2 YYREEE (reference sequence). V was cut by 4 bases and J by 9 bases, with 11 bases left in between. The CDR3 DNA sequence: TGTGCCAGCAGCCCACGAAAGAGTGAGCAGTTCTTC. Translating it yields CASSPRKSEQFF.

The rearrangement links TRBV29-1 to TRBJ2-1; D may be TRBD2 (6 bases). Trimming shortened V by 3 bases and J by 0 bases, and 18 bases separated the two germline ends. The germline V gene encodes CDR1 SQVTM and CDR2 ANQGSEA. CDR3 size: 17 residues. CDR3 sequence: CSVDVSGAPSSYNEQFF. As DNA, the CDR3 is TGCAGCGTTGATGTTAGCGGCGCACCGAGCTCCTACAATGAGCAGTTCTTC.

CDR3 bases: TGTGCCAGCAGCTTAGTAGCGGAAAGGTACAATGAGCAGTTCTTC. Amino acid sequence: CASSLVAERYNEQFF. The rearrangement links TRBV7-9 to TRBJ2-1, with D perhaps matching TRBD2 (6 bases). V was shortened by 1 base and J by 4 bases, with 11 bases between the two germline ends. Germline CDR1 reads SEHNR; CDR2 reads FQNEAQ (reference sequence). CDR3 size: 15 residues.

The J gene is TRBJ2-7, the V gene TRBV5-5; perhaps TRBD1 as D (5 bases). V was shortened by 0 bases and J by 4 bases, with 23 bases between the two germline ends. This CDR3 contains 18 residues. Germline V gene data show CDR1 as SGHKS and CDR2 as YYEKEE (reference sequence). DNA of the CDR3: TGTGCCAGCAGCTTGGTGGTATTTGTACAGGCCGAGGTTTACGAGCAGTACTTC. Amino acid sequence: CASSLVVFVQAEVYEQYF.

The V gene is TRBV5-1, the J gene TRBJ1-2; D is unclear. CDR3 length equals 14 residues. V dropped 0 bases and J dropped 3 bases, with 9 bases sitting between them. The germline V gene encodes CDR1 SGHRS and CDR2 YFSETQ. This CDR3 is CASSLDPPDYGYTF. In nucleotides, the CDR3 is TGCGCCAGCAGCTTGGATCCCCCGGACTATGGCTACACCTTC.

The CDR3 coding sequence is TGTGCCAGCAGTATTGCGGGGAGGGGAATGCAGCAGTACTTC. It yields the protein CASSIAGRGMQQYF. The gene calls are TRBV27 and TRBJ2-7; 7 nucleotides agree with TRBD2. The germline V gene has CDR1 MNHEY and CDR2 SMNVEV (reference sequence). J lost 8 bases, V lost 5 bases, and 12 bases had no gene match. This CDR3 region has 14 residues.

V gene TRBV28 combines with J gene TRBJ1-2, with 7 bases that match TRBD1. J gave up 4 bases and V 7 bases, and 9 bases lay outside the gene matches. This CDR3 has 14 amino acids. Germline-derived CDR1 and CDR2 are MDHEN and SYDVKM. CDR3 protein: CASNPRTGGYGYTF. The CDR3, as DNA: TGTGCCAGCAATCCCAGGACAGGAGGCTATGGCTACACCTTC.

The V call is TRBV2, the J call TRBJ1-6; 9 bases agree with TRBD1. V shed 8 bases, J shed 8 bases, and the junction held 4 bases outside the gene matches. This CDR3 region has 13 residues. The germline CDR1 and CDR2 sequences are SNHLY and FYNNEI. The CDR3 DNA reads TGTGCCAGCCTCGGACAGGGGTATTCACCCCTCCACTTT. Translated, it gives CASLGQGYSPLHF. Supplemented by reference TRBV2 and TRBJ1-6, the full variable domain reads EPEVTQTPSHQVTQMGQEVILRCVPISNHLYFYWYRQILGQKVEFLVSFYNNEISEKSEIFDDQFSVERPDGSNFTLKIRSTKLEDSAMYFCASLGQGYSPLHFGNGTRLTVT.

This clone appeared a single time. DNA for the CDR3: TGTGCCAGCAGCCACCTACAGGGAGCGGGCTACACCTTC. This sequence encodes CASSHLQGAGYTF. The rearrangement joins TRBV7-9 to TRBJ1-2; D perhaps matches TRBD1 (6 bases). Between the trimmed V and J ends, which lost 5 bases and 8 bases, there was a span of 15 bases. Looked up from germline, CDR1 is SEHNR and CDR2 is FQNEAQ (reference sequence). The CDR3 runs 13 residues.

The chain employs TRBV2 and TRBJ1-4; TRBD1 matches 9 bases. The CDR3 contains 14 residues. The germline V gene encodes CDR1 SNHLY and CDR2 FYNNEI. V was pared by 5 bases and J by 8 bases, with 6 bases of the junction left unmatched. The CDR3 here is CASSWTGVREKLFF. CDR3 bases: TGTGCCAGCAGTTGGACAGGGGTGCGAGAAAAACTGTTTTTT.

This clone appeared once. This chain connects TRBV7-8 to TRBJ1-6; possibly TRBD1 for D (6 bases). Germline-derived CDR1 and CDR2 are SGHVS and FQNEAQ. Trimming cost V 4 bases and J 8 bases, with 15 bases left between them. CDR3 length: 15 residues. CDR3 in DNA: TGTGCCAGCAGCTACCGGACAGCTGAGGATTCACCCCTCCACTTT. As protein: CASSYRTAEDSPLHF. Full variable domain (outside the CDR3, taken from reference TRBV7-8 and TRBJ1-6): GAGVSQSPRYKVAKRGQDVALRCDPISGHVSLFWYQQALGQGPEFLTYFQNEAQLDKSGLPSDRFFAERPEGSVSTLKIQRTQQEDSAVYLCASSYRTAEDSPLHFGNGTRLTVT.

The chain uses TRBV11-2 and TRBJ1-2; D perhaps matches TRBD1 (6 bases). The CDR3 extends over 14 amino acids. CDR1 and CDR2 from the germline V gene are SGHAT and FQNNGV. Trimming shortened V by 0 bases and J by 6 bases, and 11 bases separated the two germline ends. DNA for the CDR3: TGTGCCAGCAGCTTAGAATCCGACAGGCATGGCTACACCTTC. Encoded protein: CASSLESDRHGYTF.

This sequence joins TRBV6-5 and TRBJ1-6; D gene ambiguous. V was cut by 8 bases and J by 10 bases, with 9 bases left in between. The CDR3 consists of 11 residues. From germline, CDR1 is MNHEY and CDR2 SVGAGI. The CDR3 loop is CASENRSPLHF. CDR3 in DNA: TGTGCCAGCGAGAACCGATCACCCCTCCACTTT.

The chain employs TRBV5-1 and TRBJ1-1, with a possible D match to TRBD1 (6 bases). The CDR3 spans 14 residues. Germline assignment: CDR1 SGHRS and CDR2 YFSETQ. V lost 5 bases and J 1 base, leaving 12 bases between the germline ends. Here the CDR3 DNA reads TGCGCCAGCAGAAGACAGGACTCGAACACTGAAGCTTTCTTT. Translated, it gives CASRRQDSNTEAFF.

This chain uses TRBV7-8 with TRBJ2-5; perhaps TRBD2 as D (5 bases). V shed 0 bases and J shed 1 base, with 9 bases lying between them. CDR1 and CDR2 from the germline V gene are SGHVS and FQNEAQ. The CDR3 consists of 15 residues. For the CDR3, the DNA is TGTGCCAGCAGCTTAGCCGGGGTGAGCCAAGAGACCCAGTACTTC. Translated: CASSLAGVSQETQYF.

This chain links TRBV5-6 with TRBJ1-3; 8 nucleotides align to TRBD1. This CDR3 comprises 18 residues. CDR1 is SGHDT, CDR2 YYEEEE, per germline. V lost 3 bases, J lost 0 bases, and 11 bases stayed unmatched. CDR3 protein: CASSSGTGPSYSGNTIYF. CDR3 nucleotide sequence: TGTGCCAGCAGCTCCGGGACAGGCCCATCGTACTCTGGAAACACCATATATTTT.

The chain has TRBV2 and TRBJ1-2; TRBD1 aligns across 9 bases. The CDR3 extends over 14 amino acids. The germline V gene has CDR1 SNHLY and CDR2 FYNNEI. V trimming: 6 bases; J trimming: 7 bases; junction bases outside the gene matches: 9. CDR3 sequence: CASRRGQGAGGYTF. The CDR3 DNA is TGTGCCAGCAGGAGGGGACAGGGCGCGGGTGGCTACACCTTC.

This clone was seen only a few times. The V gene is TRBV5-4, the J gene TRBJ2-3, with TRBD1 as a possible D gene (6 bases). The V end was cut by 0 bases, the J end by 4 bases, with 15 bases between. This CDR3 is 16 amino acids long. Germline CDR1 reads SGHNT; CDR2 reads YYREEE (reference sequence). The chain's CDR3 is CASSLDRARGADTQYF. CDR3 sequence (DNA): TGTGCCAGCAGCTTGGACAGGGCTCGAGGCGCAGATACGCAGTATTTT.

About this clone: This sample also contains other DNA sequences that code for the same CDR3. The V and J genes are TRBV4-3 and TRBJ2-4; 14 bases line up with TRBD2. V was clipped by 8 bases and J by 0 bases; unmatched bases: 12. CDR3 length: 19 amino acids. CDR1 is LGHNA, CDR2 YSLEER, per germline. CDR3 amino acids: CASRRLAGGCPLAKNIQYF. The DNA of the CDR3 is TGCGCCAGCCGCCGACTAGCGGGAGGGTGTCCTTTAGCCAAAAACATTCAGTACTTC.

This clone showed up just a few times. V usage is TRBV5-4 and J usage is TRBJ1-2; TRBD1 aligns across 7 bases. There are 12 residues in the CDR3. Unmatched junction bases numbered 3, after V lost 5 bases and J lost 5 bases. Germline-derived CDR1 and CDR2 are SGHNT and YYREEE (reference sequence). DNA for the CDR3: TGTGCCAGCAGGGGACAGAGATATGGCTACACCTTC. It translates to CASRGQRYGYTF.

The chain combines TRBV9 with TRBJ2-5; TRBD2 matches 8 bases. This CDR3 has 15 residues. The trim removed 1 base at V and 4 bases at J, leaving 6 bases unmatched. The germline CDR1 and CDR2 sequences are SGDLS and YYNGEE. DNA of the CDR3: TGTGCCAGCAGCGTAACGGGGGCGGGAGGAGAGACCCAGTACTTC. Its protein is CASSVTGAGGETQYF.

The chain recombines TRBV19 with TRBJ1-5; TRBD1 is a possible D gene (6 bases). The CDR3 loop spans 17 amino acids. Germline V gene data show CDR1 as LNHDA and CDR2 as SQIVND (reference sequence). The CDR3 region is CAPTNNRPQGLGQPQHF. The CDR3 region has the DNA TGTGCTCCGACCAACAATCGCCCACAGGGCTTGGGACAGCCCCAGCATTTT.

The gene calls are TRBV5-4 and TRBJ2-7, with TRBD2 matching over 12 bases. V shed 4 bases, J shed 0 bases, and the junction held 8 bases outside the gene matches. The CDR3 extends over 17 amino acids. The germline gives CDR1 SGHNT, CDR2 YYREEE (reference sequence). CDR3 residues: CASSHGGTSGLSYEQYF. DNA for the CDR3: TGTGCCAGCAGCCACGGAGGGACTAGCGGGCTCTCCTACGAGCAGTACTTC.

The CDR3 reads CASSEGLAAQVNEQFF. The CDR3 DNA reads TGTGCCAGCAGTGAAGGGCTAGCGGCTCAGGTGAATGAGCAGTTCTTC. The chain uses TRBV2 and TRBJ2-1; 7 positions agree with TRBD2. Trimming took 1 base from V and 7 from J; bases not matched to a gene: 10. The CDR3 totals 16 residues. The germline V gene encodes CDR1 SNHLY and CDR2 FYNNEI.

The rearrangement uses TRBV15 and TRBJ2-7, with D maybe TRBD1 (6 bases). This CDR3 spans 14 amino acids. Germline V gene data show CDR1 as LNHNV and CDR2 as YYDKDF (reference sequence). The V end lost 3 bases, the J end lost 6 bases, and 15 bases lay between the germline ends. The CDR3 nucleotides read TGTGCCACCAGCAGGGACAGAAGAAACATCGAGCAGTACTTC. Amino acids: CATSRDRRNIEQYF.

The rearrangement links TRBV14 to TRBJ2-6, with D perhaps matching TRBD1 (6 bases). With 4 bases removed from V and 4 bases from J, the gap between germline ends came to 8 bases. Germline assignment: CDR1 SGHDN and CDR2 FVKESK. The CDR3 runs to 14 residues. CDR3 region: CASSPQGGANVLTF. Written as DNA, the CDR3 is TGTGCCAGCAGCCCTCAGGGGGGGGCCAACGTCCTGACTTTC.

The chain joins TRBV7-9 to TRBJ2-5; 13 bases align to TRBD2. The CDR3 has 16 amino acids. Germline V gene lookup returns CDR1 SEHNR and CDR2 FQNEAQ (reference sequence). V dropped 2 bases and J dropped 4; count of bases not matched to a gene: 4. CDR3 in amino acids: CASSLWTSGGGETQYF. CDR3 sequence (DNA): TGTGCCAGCAGCTTATGGACTAGCGGGGGCGGAGAGACCCAGTACTTC.

The J gene is TRBJ1-2, the V gene TRBV5-1; 7 bases are shared with TRBD1. Trimming took 5 bases from V and 6 from J; bases not matched to a gene: 7. Germline V lookup: CDR1 SGHRS, CDR2 YFSETQ. The CDR3 sequence is 13 residues long. The CDR3 sequence is CASRGDRENGYTF. The CDR3 DNA reads TGCGCCAGCAGGGGGGACAGAGAGAATGGCTACACCTTC.

This clone was seen only once. V gene TRBV6-5 combines with J gene TRBJ2-7, with 7 bases lining up with TRBD1. This CDR3 is built from 15 residues. Germline trimming cut 0 bases from V and 3 bases from J; bases unmatched to any gene: 5. The germline CDR1 and CDR2 sequences are MNHEY and SVGAGI. This CDR3 is CASSYSSRGSYEQYF. In DNA form, the CDR3 reads TGTGCCAGCAGTTACTCTTCCAGGGGGAGCTACGAGCAGTACTTC.